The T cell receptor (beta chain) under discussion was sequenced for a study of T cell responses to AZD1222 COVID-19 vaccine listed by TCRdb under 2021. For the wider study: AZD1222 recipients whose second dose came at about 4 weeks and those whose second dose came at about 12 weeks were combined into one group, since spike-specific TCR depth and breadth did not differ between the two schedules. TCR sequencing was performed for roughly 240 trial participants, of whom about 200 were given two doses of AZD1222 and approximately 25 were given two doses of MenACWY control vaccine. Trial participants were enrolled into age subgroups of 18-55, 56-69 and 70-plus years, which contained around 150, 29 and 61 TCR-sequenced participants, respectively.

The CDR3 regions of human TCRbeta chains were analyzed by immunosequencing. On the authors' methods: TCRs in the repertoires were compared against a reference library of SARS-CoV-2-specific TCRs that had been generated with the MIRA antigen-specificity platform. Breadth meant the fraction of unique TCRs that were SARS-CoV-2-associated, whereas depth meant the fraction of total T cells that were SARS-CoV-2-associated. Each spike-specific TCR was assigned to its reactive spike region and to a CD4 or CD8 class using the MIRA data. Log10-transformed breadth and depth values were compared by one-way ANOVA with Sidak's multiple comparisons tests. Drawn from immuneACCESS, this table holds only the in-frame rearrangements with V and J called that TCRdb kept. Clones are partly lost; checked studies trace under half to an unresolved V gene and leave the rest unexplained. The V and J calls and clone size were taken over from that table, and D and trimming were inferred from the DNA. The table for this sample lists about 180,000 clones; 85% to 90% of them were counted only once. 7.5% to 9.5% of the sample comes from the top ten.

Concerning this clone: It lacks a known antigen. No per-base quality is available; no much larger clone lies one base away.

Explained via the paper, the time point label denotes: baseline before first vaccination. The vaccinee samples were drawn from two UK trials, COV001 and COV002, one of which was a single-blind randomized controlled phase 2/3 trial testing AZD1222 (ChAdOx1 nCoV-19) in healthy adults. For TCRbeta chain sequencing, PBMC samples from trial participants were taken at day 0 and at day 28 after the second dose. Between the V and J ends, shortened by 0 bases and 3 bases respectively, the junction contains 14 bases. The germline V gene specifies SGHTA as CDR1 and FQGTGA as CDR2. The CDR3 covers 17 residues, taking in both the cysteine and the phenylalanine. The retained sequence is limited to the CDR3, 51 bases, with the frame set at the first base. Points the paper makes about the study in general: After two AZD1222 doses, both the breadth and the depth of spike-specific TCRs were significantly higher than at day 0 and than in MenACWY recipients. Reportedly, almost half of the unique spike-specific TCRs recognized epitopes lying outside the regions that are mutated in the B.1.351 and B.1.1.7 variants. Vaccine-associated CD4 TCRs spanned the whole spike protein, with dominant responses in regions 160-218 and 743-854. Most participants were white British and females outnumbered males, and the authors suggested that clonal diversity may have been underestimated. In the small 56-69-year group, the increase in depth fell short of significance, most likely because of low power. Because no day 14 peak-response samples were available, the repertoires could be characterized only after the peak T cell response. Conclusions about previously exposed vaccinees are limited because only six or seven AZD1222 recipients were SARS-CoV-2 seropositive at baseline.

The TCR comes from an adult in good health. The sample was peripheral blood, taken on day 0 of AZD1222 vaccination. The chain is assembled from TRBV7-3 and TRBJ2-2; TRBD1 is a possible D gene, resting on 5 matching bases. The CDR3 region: CASSLTSSGLHTGELFF. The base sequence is TGTGCCAGCAGCTTAACGTCGTCAGGGCTGCACACCGGGGAGCTGTTTTTT.